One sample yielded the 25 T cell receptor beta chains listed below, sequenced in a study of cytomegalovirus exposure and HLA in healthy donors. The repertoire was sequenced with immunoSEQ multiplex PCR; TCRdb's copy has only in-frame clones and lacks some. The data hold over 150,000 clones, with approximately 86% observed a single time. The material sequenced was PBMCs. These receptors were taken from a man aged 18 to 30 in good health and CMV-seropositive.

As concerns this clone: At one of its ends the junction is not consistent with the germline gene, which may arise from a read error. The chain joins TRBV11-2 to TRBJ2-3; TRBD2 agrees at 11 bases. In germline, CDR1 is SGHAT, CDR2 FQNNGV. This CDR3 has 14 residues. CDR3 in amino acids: CASRGTSGLGGAHF. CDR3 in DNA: TGTGCCAGCAGGGGGACTAGCGGCCTCGGGGGGGCCCATTTT. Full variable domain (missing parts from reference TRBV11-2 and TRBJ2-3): EAGVAQSPRYKIIEKRQSVAFWCNPISGHATLYWYQQILGQGPKLLIQFQNNGVVDDSQLPKDRFSAERLKGVDSTLKIQPAKLEDSAVYLCASRGTSGLGGAHFGPGTRLTVL.

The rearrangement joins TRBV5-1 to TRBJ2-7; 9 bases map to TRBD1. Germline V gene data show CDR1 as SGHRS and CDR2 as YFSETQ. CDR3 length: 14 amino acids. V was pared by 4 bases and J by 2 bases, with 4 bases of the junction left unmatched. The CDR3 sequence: CASSTRQGAYEQYF. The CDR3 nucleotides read TGCGCCAGCAGCACCCGACAGGGGGCCTACGAGCAGTACTTC.

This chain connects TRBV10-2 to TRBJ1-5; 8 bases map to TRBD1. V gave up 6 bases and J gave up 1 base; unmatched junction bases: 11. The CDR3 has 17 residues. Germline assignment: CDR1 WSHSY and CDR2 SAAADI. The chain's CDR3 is CASRTGGGVRSNQPQHF. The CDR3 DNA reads TGCGCCAGCAGAACAGGGGGTGGTGTGAGGAGCAATCAGCCCCAGCATTTT.

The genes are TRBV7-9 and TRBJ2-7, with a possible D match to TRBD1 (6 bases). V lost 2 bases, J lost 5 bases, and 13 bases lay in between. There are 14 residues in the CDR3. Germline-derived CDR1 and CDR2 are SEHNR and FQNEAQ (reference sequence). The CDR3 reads CASSLLDNRDEQYF. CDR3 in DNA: TGTGCCAGCAGCTTATTGGACAACAGGGACGAGCAGTACTTC.

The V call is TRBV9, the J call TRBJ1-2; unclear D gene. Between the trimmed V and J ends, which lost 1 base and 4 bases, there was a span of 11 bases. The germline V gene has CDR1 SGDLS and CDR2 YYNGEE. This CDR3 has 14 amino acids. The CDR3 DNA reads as TGTGCCAGCAGCGTAAGCCCCTCGGGCTATGGCTACACCTTC. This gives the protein CASSVSPSGYGYTF.

CDR3 in amino acids: CASIRDGGTEAFF. The CDR3 coding sequence is TGTGCCAGCATTCGGGACGGGGGCACTGAAGCTTTCTTT. V usage is TRBV6-5 and J usage is TRBJ1-1; a weak D match, TRBD1 (5 bases). V was trimmed by 7 bases and J by 4 bases, leaving 13 bases between them. CDR1 and CDR2 from the germline V gene are MNHEY and SVGAGI. CDR3 length: 13 residues.

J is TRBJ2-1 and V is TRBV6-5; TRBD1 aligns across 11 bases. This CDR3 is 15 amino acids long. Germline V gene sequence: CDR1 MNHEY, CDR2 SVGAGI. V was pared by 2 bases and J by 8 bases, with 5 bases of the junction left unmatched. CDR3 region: CASSYGQGALDEQFF. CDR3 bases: TGTGCCAGCAGTTACGGACAGGGGGCTCTGGATGAGCAGTTCTTC.

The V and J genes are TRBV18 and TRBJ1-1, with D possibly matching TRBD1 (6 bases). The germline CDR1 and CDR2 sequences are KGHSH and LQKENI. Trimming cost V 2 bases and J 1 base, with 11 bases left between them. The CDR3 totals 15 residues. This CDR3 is CASSPTNRENTEAFF. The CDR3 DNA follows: TGTGCCAGCTCACCAACTAACAGGGAGAACACTGAAGCTTTCTTT.

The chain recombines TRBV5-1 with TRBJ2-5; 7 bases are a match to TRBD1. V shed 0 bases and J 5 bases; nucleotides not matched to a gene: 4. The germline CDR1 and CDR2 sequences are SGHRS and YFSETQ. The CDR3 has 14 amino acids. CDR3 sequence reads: CASSLVGGAETQYF. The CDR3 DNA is TGCGCCAGCAGCTTGGTAGGGGGCGCGGAGACCCAGTACTTC.

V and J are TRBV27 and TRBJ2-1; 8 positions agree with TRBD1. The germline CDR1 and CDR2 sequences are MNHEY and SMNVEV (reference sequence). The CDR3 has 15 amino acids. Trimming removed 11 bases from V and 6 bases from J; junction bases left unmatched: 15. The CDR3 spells CAARTPATGGNEQFF. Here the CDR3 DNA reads TGTGCCGCGAGAACCCCAGCTACAGGGGGCAATGAGCAGTTCTTC.

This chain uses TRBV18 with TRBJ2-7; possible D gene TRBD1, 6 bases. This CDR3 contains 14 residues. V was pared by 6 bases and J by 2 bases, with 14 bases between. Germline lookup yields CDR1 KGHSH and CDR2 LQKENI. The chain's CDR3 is CASSSQGSTYEQYF. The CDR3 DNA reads TGTGCCAGCTCGTCCCAGGGGTCGACCTACGAGCAGTACTTC.

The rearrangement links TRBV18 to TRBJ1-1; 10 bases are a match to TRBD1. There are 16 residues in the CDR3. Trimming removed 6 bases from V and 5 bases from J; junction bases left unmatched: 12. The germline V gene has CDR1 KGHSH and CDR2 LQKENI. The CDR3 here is CASSFGQGGLRTEAFF. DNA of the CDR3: TGTGCCAGCTCCTTCGGACAGGGGGGATTAAGGACTGAAGCTTTCTTT.

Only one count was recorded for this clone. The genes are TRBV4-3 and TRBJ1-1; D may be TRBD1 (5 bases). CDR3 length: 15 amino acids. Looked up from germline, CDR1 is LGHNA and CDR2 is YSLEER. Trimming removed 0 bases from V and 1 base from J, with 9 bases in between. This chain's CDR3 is CASSQDLDRNTEAFF. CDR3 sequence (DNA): TGCGCCAGCAGCCAAGATCTTGACAGGAACACTGAAGCTTTCTTT.

The CDR3 reads CASSWGIGGGYTF. In DNA form, the CDR3 reads TGTGCCAGCAGCTGGGGTATAGGGGGAGGCTACACCTTC. This rearrangement joins TRBV13 to TRBJ1-2; the D gene is possibly TRBD1 (6 bases). Germline CDR1 is PRHDT and CDR2 is FYEKMQ (reference sequence). The CDR3 totals 13 residues. The V gene lost 4 bases and the J gene lost 8 bases, with 14 bases spanning the gap.

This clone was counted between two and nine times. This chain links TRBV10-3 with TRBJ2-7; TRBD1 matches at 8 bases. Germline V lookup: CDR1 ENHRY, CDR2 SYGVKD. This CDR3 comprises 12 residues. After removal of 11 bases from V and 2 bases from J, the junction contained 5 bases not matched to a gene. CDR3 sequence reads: CAAGQGTYEQYF. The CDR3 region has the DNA TGTGCCGCTGGACAGGGAACCTACGAGCAGTACTTC.

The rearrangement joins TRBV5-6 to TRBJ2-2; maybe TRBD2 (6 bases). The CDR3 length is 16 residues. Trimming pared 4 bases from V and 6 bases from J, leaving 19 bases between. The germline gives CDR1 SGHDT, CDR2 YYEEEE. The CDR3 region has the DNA TGTGCCAGCAGCGACCCCGGGGGAGAATGGTCCGGGGAGCTGTTTTTT. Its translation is CASSDPGGEWSGELFF. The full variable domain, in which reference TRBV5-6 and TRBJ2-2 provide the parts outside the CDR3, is DAGVTQSPTHLIKTRGQQVTLRCSPKSGHDTVSWYQQALGQGPQFIFQYYEEEERQRGNFPDRFSGHQFPNYSSELNVNALLLGDSALYLCASSDPGGEWSGELFFGEGSRLTVL.

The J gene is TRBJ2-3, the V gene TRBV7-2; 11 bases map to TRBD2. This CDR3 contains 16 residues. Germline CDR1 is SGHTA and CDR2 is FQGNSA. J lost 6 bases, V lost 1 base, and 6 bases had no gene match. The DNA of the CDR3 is TGTGCCAGCAGCTTAGATCTAGCGGGGGGATCTGATACGCAGTATTTT. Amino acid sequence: CASSLDLAGGSDTQYF.

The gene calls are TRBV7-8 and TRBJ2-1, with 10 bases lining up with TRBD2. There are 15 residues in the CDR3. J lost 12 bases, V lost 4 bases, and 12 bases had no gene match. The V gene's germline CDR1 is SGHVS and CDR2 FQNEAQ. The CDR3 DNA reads TGTGCCAGCAGCTCTGTCTTTAGCGGGGGGACTGCGCAGTTCTTC. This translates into CASSSVFSGGTAQFF.

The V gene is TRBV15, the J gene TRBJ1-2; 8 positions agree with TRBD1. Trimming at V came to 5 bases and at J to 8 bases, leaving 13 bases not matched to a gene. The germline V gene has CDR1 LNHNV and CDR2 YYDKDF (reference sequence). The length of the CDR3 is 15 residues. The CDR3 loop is CATSGQPGGAGGYTF. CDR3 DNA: TGTGCCACCAGCGGACAGCCAGGGGGCGCCGGGGGCTACACCTTC.

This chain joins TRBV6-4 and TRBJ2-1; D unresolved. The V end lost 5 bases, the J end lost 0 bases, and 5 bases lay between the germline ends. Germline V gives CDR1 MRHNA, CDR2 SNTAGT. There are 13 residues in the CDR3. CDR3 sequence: CASSRSSYNEQFF. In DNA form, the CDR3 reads TGTGCCAGCAGTAGGAGCTCCTACAATGAGCAGTTCTTC.

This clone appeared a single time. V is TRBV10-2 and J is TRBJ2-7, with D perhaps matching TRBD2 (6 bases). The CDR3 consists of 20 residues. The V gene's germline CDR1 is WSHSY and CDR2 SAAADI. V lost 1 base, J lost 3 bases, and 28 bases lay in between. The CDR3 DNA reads TGCGCCAGCAGTGAGTACCCGCCTTGGGACTCCTCTGGGAGGTACTACGAGCAGTACTTC. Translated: CASSEYPPWDSSGRYYEQYF.

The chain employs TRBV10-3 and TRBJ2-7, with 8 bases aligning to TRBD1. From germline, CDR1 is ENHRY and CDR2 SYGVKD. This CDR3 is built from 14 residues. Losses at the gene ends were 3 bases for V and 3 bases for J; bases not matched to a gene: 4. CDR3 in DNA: TGTGCCATCAGTGACGGGACAGGAGGCTACGAGCAGTACTTC. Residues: CAISDGTGGYEQYF.

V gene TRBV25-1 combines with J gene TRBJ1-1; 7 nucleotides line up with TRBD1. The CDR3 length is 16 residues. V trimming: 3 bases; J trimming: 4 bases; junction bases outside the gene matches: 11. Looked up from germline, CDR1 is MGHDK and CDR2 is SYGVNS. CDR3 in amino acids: CASSDLSQGRITEAFF. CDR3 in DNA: TGTGCCAGCAGTGACCTCTCACAGGGGCGCATCACTGAAGCTTTCTTT.

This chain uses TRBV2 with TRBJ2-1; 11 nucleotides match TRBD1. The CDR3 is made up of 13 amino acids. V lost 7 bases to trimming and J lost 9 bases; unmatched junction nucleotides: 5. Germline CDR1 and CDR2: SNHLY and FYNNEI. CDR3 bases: TGTGCCAGCACGGGACAGGGGGTGGGTGAGCAGTTCTTC. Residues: CASTGQGVGEQFF.

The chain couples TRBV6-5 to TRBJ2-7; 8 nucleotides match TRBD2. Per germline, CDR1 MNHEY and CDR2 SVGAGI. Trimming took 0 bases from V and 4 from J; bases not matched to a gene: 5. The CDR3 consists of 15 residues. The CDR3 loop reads CASSYSERENYEQYF. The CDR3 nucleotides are TGTGCCAGCAGTTACTCCGAGCGGGAGAATTACGAGCAGTACTTC.